This note documents a single T cell receptor beta chain sequence. Its antigen specificity is not known. No base qualities exist here, and no much larger clone lies one base off it. The cohort consisted of 600 to 750 healthy bone marrow donors. Cohort members were all nominally healthy when sampled, although unrecorded immune exposures were likely present. The donor tested CMV seronegative and was one of the 352 seronegative cohort members. Each donor provided a peripheral blood sample, and peripheral blood mononuclear cells were used for TCR beta sequencing. Genomic DNA extraction from the blood cell samples was performed with the Qiagen DNeasy Blood Extraction Kit. The library was prepared using the immunoSEQ multiplex PCR assay. For the multiplex PCR, a mixture combining 60 forward primers for TCR Vbeta segments and 13 reverse primers for TCR Jbeta segments was used. The CDR3 region of rearranged TCR beta genes was amplified from genomic DNA by a multiplex PCR assay. The amplified TCR beta libraries were sequenced on the Illumina HiSeq System as 87-base-pair reads. Concerning the study's data processing: In a later analysis, roughly 80 million unique TCR beta chains were counted across the approximately 640 repertoires, and roughly 9.9 million of these chains were shared by at least two donors. To remove PCR and sequencing errors, raw reads were error-corrected and collapsed into unique sequences using a nearest-neighbor algorithm that merged closely related sequences. To assign V, D and J gene segments, CDR3 sequences were aligned to IMGT reference sequences. Each retained sequence needed at least a six-nucleotide match to both a V gene segment and a J gene segment. Rearrangements were called productive when the CDR3 lacked stop codons and stayed in frame with V and J; all others were non-productive. CDR3 was defined by IMGT convention, running from the second conserved V-encoded cysteine to the conserved J-encoded phenylalanine. The earlier analysis of some 580 of the donors excluded any sequence lacking an unambiguous match to a single V gene segment. In an earlier analysis of 500 to 750 of the donors, V segments were called functional above 56.7% productive rearrangements and were called segregating when the between-donor standard deviation exceeded 5%. To diagnose cytomegalovirus status from the catalog of TCR beta chain sequences, a statistical classification framework was built. V and J gene assignment, in a later analysis, came from comparing TCR nucleotide sequences with IMGT/GENE-DB human TR gene sequences. The TCRdist pipeline was used in a later analysis to assign CDR3 sequences and most-parsimonious VDJ recombination scenarios. In a later analysis, each TCR beta chain was defined by its CDR3 amino acid sequence together with its V-gene family, and reads without a unique V-gene family were excluded. As a way to deal with suspected cross-contamination and a sequencing artifact, a later analysis dropped approximately 590 nucleotide sequences that were highly shared and had low generation probability. For each public chain, a later analysis derived a clonal expansion index from normalized ranks of inferred template counts within each repertoire. A later analysis computed generation probabilities with a VDJ recombination model fitted to out-of-frame rearrangements, and checked the results against IGoR. A later analysis scored TCR-TCR, TCR-HLA and TCR-CMV co-occurrence with hypergeometric tests, applying a repertoire-size bias correction to TCR pairs. A later analysis estimated false discovery rates by permuting HLA or CMV assignments 20 times. In a later analysis, co-occurring TCRs were grouped using DBSCAN, with TCRdist sequence similarity added in when clustering inside HLA-allele-positive subsets. For co-occurrence clustering, repertoires with fewer than 30,000 or more than 120,000 public chains were excluded, along with five repertoires with anomalous nucleotide sharing. TCRdb mirrors the immuneACCESS table, restricted to in-frame sequences. Some clones are absent from its copies; in checked studies, under half trace to an unresolved V gene, and the reason for the others is unknown. The DNA was the basis for D and trimming; V, J and clone size are from that table. Within this sample are about 20,000 clones, with approximately 80% of them counted one time only. The leading ten clones occupy roughly 6.8% of the sample.

The data were obtained in a study of cytomegalovirus exposure and HLA in healthy donors (dated by TCRdb to about 2017). Turning to the overall study: An earlier analysis of more than 550 of the donors reported 276 Gb of sequence data and 117 million unique TCR beta sequences obtained from approximately 180 million T cells. In a later genetic analysis, genome-wide SNP genotypes for about three fifths of the roughly 670 donors were used, and that subset was treated as a discovery cohort. In a later analysis, previously published TCR beta repertoires from hundreds of donors were re-analyzed and high-resolution HLA genotyping was added so that TCR occurrence patterns could be studied. An early release that covered fewer than 750 HLA-typed donors contained approximately 300 gigabases of sequencing data and 85 million to 100 million unique TCR sequences. The number of donors typed differed by locus, with 629-630 for A, B, C, DRB1 and DQB1, over 500 for DQA1, over 600 for DPA1, and under 490 for DPB1. Roughly five DR-DQ haplotypes were treated as single units for association and clustering because of strong linkage in the cohort. The aim of the study was to test whether cataloging public T cell receptors could identify signatures of past pathogen exposure. To decide whether each TCR beta V gene segment behaved as functional or pseudogenic, an earlier analysis of 587 of the donors relied on high-throughput TCR beta sequencing. Of the 350 to 450 genotyped donors, over 65% fell in the genetic ancestry cluster associated with self-reported Caucasian donors. Donor age, sex, ethnicity and CMV serostatus were compiled together with the repertoire data. HLA typing included class I and class II loci at four-digit resolution. Along with the approximately 620-subject first cohort, a separate validation cohort of over 90 different subjects was used. The later analysis used no new phenotypic data to find candidate immune exposures, relying instead on TCR beta sequences and their occurrence across donors. On average, roughly 240,000 unique TCR beta nucleotide sequences were sequenced per donor among roughly 430 genotyped donors of the cohort, with roughly 19% of those sequences being non-productive. Using immunosequencing, the study profiled T cell repertoires from 500 to 800 subjects and related those repertoires to cytomegalovirus serostatus. All discovery cohort repertoires had been generated using a single sequencing platform. The study combined high-throughput TCR immunosequencing, statistical association of individual TCRs with disease status, and machine learning to predict cytomegalovirus infection status. Overall results and qualifications from the work: A later genetic analysis reported fewer N-insertions in productive TCRs among donors in an Asian-associated ancestry cluster than the roughly 700-donor mean. A cluster of highly shared sequence variants was judged likely to be a technical artifact of the sequencing pipeline. Broadly in line with IMGT annotations, most TCR beta V segments showed up in productive rearrangements about 87% or about 30% of the time in an earlier analysis of around 600 of the donors. Most TCR sequences were seen in very few donors, while some public TCRs were found in many individuals. Roughly uniform sequencing depth across donors was assumed in presence/absence analyses, although this assumption may not hold. In a later analysis, TCR association rates were found to vary across HLA loci, with the most associated TCRs seen for DRB1 alleles and the fewest for HLA-C alleles. Because counts were too low, about 18 rarely observed V segments, including chromosome 9 orphons, were excluded from the earlier analysis of a few hundred of the donors. In vitro tests confirmed that a few of the cytomegalovirus-associated TCR beta chains recognize cytomegalovirus antigens. Most CMV-associated TCR beta chains appeared to be HLA-restricted in a later analysis, and the HLA associations seemed to be driven largely by CMV exposure. When HLA alleles, especially DR and DQ, strongly co-occurred, attributing TCR associations to individual alleles was difficult. According to a later analysis, parvovirus B19, influenza, CMV and Epstein-Barr virus appeared linked to several top co-occurrence clusters. Some IMGT-functional V segments, including TRBV6-2 and TRBV6-3, could not be distinguished by the 87-base-pair reads and were therefore excluded. Cytomegalovirus status was reported to be diagnosed by the classifier with high specificity and sensitivity in both the original and validation cohorts. In a later analysis, HLA-associated TCR beta chains were found to be more clonally expanded and to have lower generation probabilities than equally common non-associated chains. In this cohort, only TCR beta chains were sequenced, and detectable features were limited by the absence of alpha or paired-chain data. Because HLA typing was missing for some donors at each locus, association tests included only the typed subset. In a later analysis, around 17,000 TCR beta sequences were associated with specific HLA alleles at a false discovery rate of 0.05. A further reported finding was that TCR beta sequences accurately predicted the HLA-A and HLA-B alleles for most subjects in the first cohort. The study gave a list of about 160 TCR beta chains associated with cytomegalovirus. A later genetic analysis associated a missense DCLRE1C variant with V-gene and J-gene trimming of TCR beta chains, and an independent cohort replicated the association. The authors suggested that the approach could potentially be extended to other disease states and immunological phenotypes. CMV serostatus was the only immune exposure information available for the cohort. Linkage disequilibrium might explain the correlated functional status among segregating V segments, but an unknown experimental factor could not be excluded.

The junction shows trimming of 2 bases on V and 7 bases on J, and the gene matches do not reach 4 bases of it. The germline V gene (reference sequence) supplies CDR1 WNHNN and CDR2 SYGVQD. The CDR3 holds 15 amino acids from the cysteine to the phenylalanine. Only CDR3 DNA remains: 45 bases, in frame from the first base. The rearranged segments are TRBV10-1 and TRBJ2-1; 11 bases in the junction line up with TRBD1. This clonotype was obtained from a man aged 60 to 75 in good health and CMV-seronegative. Sequenced: PBMCs. CDR3 region: CASSEGGDRGNEQFF. The nucleotide sequence is TGCGCCAGCAGTGAGGGAGGGGACAGGGGGAATGAGCAGTTCTTC.